A single sample gave rise to the 27 T cell receptor beta chains below, sequenced in a study of CD8 T cells in Susac syndrome. RNA was extracted with the RNeasy kit, and a quantity of roughly 0.45 to 1 ug was reverse transcribed using random hexamers. From the immunoSEQ multiplex PCR reads, TCRdb called clonotypes with MiXCR, one entry per CDR3 protein. The table lists under 70,000 distinct CDR3 sequences, approximately 95% of them singletons, with 0.75% in the top ten. Source material: CD8+ T cells from PBMCs. The receptors stem from a human donor with Susac syndrome.

The V gene is TRBV6-1, the J gene TRBJ1-1, with D tentatively TRBD1 (5 bases). Germline CDR1 MNHNS, CDR2 SASEGT. The CDR3 is 16 residues long. V gave up 8 bases and J gave up 4 bases, with 23 bases separating them. The CDR3 DNA follows: TGTGCCAGCTGGGGTCGGACACTTGGTCAAATCACTGAAGCTTTCTTT. This gives the protein CASWGRTLGQITEAFF.

Here the CDR3 DNA reads TGTGCCAGCAGCTCACGGGCAGAACCCCAAGAGACCCAGTACTTC. Protein sequence: CASSSRAEPQETQYF. The J gene is TRBJ2-5, the V gene TRBV7-3; no clear D gene. The CDR3 contains 15 residues. CDR1 and CDR2 (germline): SGHTA, FQGTGA. V was pared by 4 bases and J by 1 base, with 13 bases between.

The J gene is TRBJ2-1, the V gene TRBV30; a possible D gene is TRBD1 (6 bases). The germline V gene has CDR1 GTSNPN and CDR2 SVGIG (reference sequence). The CDR3 has 11 amino acids. V was clipped by 3 bases and J by 7 bases, with 7 bases between them. CDR3 sequence reads: CAWSRGNEQFF. The CDR3 region has the DNA TGTGCCTGGAGCAGGGGTAATGAGCAGTTCTTC.

The V and J genes are TRBV9 and TRBJ2-1, with D possibly called TRBD1 or TRBD2 (6 bases each). This CDR3 has 17 residues. The V end lost 0 bases, the J end lost 9 bases, and 22 bases lay between the germline ends. The germline gives CDR1 SGDLS, CDR2 YYNGEE. CDR3 amino acids: CASSVDVGGRFSFEQFF. In nucleotides, the CDR3 is TGTGCCAGCAGCGTAGATGTGGGGGGCCGTTTTAGTTTTGAGCAGTTCTTC.

This clonotype has just one count. The chain is built from TRBV29-1 and TRBJ1-1, with TRBD1 as a possible D gene (5 bases). This CDR3 is built from 12 residues. Deletions cut 4 bases from V and 6 bases from J, with 12 bases between. Germline CDR1 SQVTM, CDR2 ANQGSEA. The DNA of the CDR3 is TGCAGCGTTGCACAGATGGGGGCTGAAGCTTTCTTT. Amino acid sequence: CSVAQMGAEAFF.

The CDR3 nucleotides read TGTGCCAGCAGCCAAGAGGCTAGCCTAGAGACCCAGTACTTC. As protein: CASSQEASLETQYF. The chain recombines TRBV4-2 with TRBJ2-5; maybe TRBD2 (5 bases). With 0 bases removed from V and 4 bases from J, the gap between germline ends came to 9 bases. Germline V gene data show CDR1 as LGHNA and CDR2 as YNFKEQ. The CDR3 runs to 14 residues.

The V gene is TRBV7-2, the J gene TRBJ2-7, with 9 bases lining up with TRBD2. Germline V lookup: CDR1 SGHTA, CDR2 FQGNSA. The CDR3 is 13 amino acids. V dropped 3 bases and J dropped 7; count of bases not matched to a gene: 4. The chain's CDR3 is CASSLNSGGEQYF. CDR3 nucleotide sequence: TGTGCCAGCAGCTTGAATAGCGGGGGAGAGCAGTACTTC.

The chain employs TRBV11-2 and TRBJ2-1, with 9 bases identical to TRBD2. The CDR3 has 17 amino acids. Germline-derived CDR1 and CDR2 are SGHAT and FQNNGV. The trim removed 0 bases at V and 4 bases at J, leaving 7 bases unmatched. CDR3: CASSLDQASGAYNEQFF. In nucleotides, the CDR3 is TGTGCCAGCAGCTTAGATCAGGCTAGCGGGGCATACAATGAGCAGTTCTTC.

The gene calls are TRBV4-3 and TRBJ1-5, with TRBD1 as a possible D gene (6 bases). The CDR3 sequence is 17 residues long. Looked up from germline, CDR1 is LGHNA and CDR2 is YSLEER. Trimming took 1 base from V and 4 from J, leaving 17 bases between them. CDR3 sequence (DNA): TGCGCCAGCAGCCAAGGTTCCCCAGGGGAGGGAAATCAGCCCCAGCATTTT. This encodes CASSQGSPGEGNQPQHF.

The chain combines TRBV30 with TRBJ2-3; D not certain. Per the germline V gene, CDR1 is GTSNPN and CDR2 is SVGIG (reference sequence). This CDR3 is 13 amino acids long. V was pared by 2 bases and J by 6 bases, with 12 bases between. CDR3 sequence reads: CAWSSGFGDTQYF. The CDR3 nucleotides read TGTGCCTGGAGTTCTGGGTTTGGCGATACGCAGTATTTT. Full variable domain (outside the CDR3, taken from reference TRBV30 and TRBJ2-3): SQTIHQWPATLVQPVGSPLSLECTVEGTSNPNLYWYRQAAGRGLQLLFYSVGIGQISSEVPQNLSASRPQDRQFILSSKKLLLSDSGFYLCAWSSGFGDTQYFGPGTRLTVL.

The chain is built from TRBV12-3 or TRBV12-4 and TRBJ1-2, with TRBD1 matching 7 bases. V lost 6 bases and J lost 3; bases outside the gene matches: 7. The CDR3 runs 14 residues. This CDR3 reads CASRSTGLHYGYTF. The DNA for the CDR3 is TGTGCCAGCAGGTCGACAGGGCTCCACTATGGCTACACCTTC.

This chain joins TRBV19 and TRBJ2-5; D is uncertain. CDR3 length: 13 amino acids. Germline V gene sequence: CDR1 LNHDA, CDR2 SQIVND (reference sequence). The V and J ends lost 5 bases and 2 bases respectively, with 9 bases between them. The CDR3 sequence: CASSDFGQETQYF. CDR3 in DNA: TGTGCCAGTAGTGACTTTGGGCAAGAGACCCAGTACTTC.

The chain combines TRBV3-1 with TRBJ2-5, with 13 positions matching TRBD2. CDR1 is LGHDT and CDR2 is YNNKEL in the germline V gene (reference sequence). CDR3 length: 17 residues. V lost 2 bases, J lost 3 bases, and 6 bases stayed unmatched. The CDR3 reads CASSQQLAGGPKETQYF. The CDR3 DNA follows: TGTGCCAGCAGCCAACAACTAGCGGGGGGGCCGAAAGAGACCCAGTACTTC.

The chain has TRBV12-3 or TRBV12-4 and TRBJ2-3, with D maybe TRBD2 (5 bases). This CDR3 comprises 12 residues. V was trimmed by 7 bases and J by 6 bases, leaving 11 bases between them. In DNA form, the CDR3 reads TGTGCCAGCACCCCAAGGGAGGATACGCAGTATTTT. Its translation is CASTPREDTQYF.

CDR3 DNA: TGTGCCAACTCACCAGGCCCGCTAAACAAACCGAATGAGCAGTTCTTC. Encoded protein: CANSPGPLNKPNEQFF. The genes are TRBV6-6 and TRBJ2-1; D uncertain. The germline V and J ends were trimmed by 10 bases and 7 bases, with 26 bases remaining between them. Germline V lookup: CDR1 MNHNY, CDR2 SVGAGI (reference sequence). The CDR3 consists of 16 residues.

This chain joins TRBV6-6 and TRBJ1-2; 7 bases align to TRBD1. CDR3 length: 15 residues. V gave up 2 bases and J gave up 6 bases; unmatched junction bases: 9. Per the germline V gene, CDR1 is MNHNY and CDR2 is SVGAGI (reference sequence). CDR3 protein: CASSYLSQQGDGYTF. The CDR3 bases are TGTGCCAGCAGTTACCTCTCACAGCAGGGGGATGGCTACACCTTC.

The genes are TRBV6-5 and TRBJ2-1; D unresolved. Germline assignment: CDR1 MNHEY and CDR2 SVGAGI. CDR3 length: 14 amino acids. V was pared by 0 bases and J by 7 bases, with 10 bases between. The CDR3 is CASSYSATGNEQFF. For the CDR3, the DNA is TGTGCCAGCAGTTACTCGGCGACTGGGAATGAGCAGTTCTTC.

This clonotype occurred once. The genes are TRBV29-1 and TRBJ2-3, with unresolved D. The ends were cut back, 4 bases at V and 0 bases at J, with 8 bases in the middle. From germline, CDR1 is SQVTM and CDR2 ANQGSEA. The CDR3 is made up of 13 amino acids. CDR3 in DNA: TGCAGCGTTGGGGTTTGGAGCACAGATACGCAGTATTTT. Its translation: CSVGVWSTDTQYF.

This chain links TRBV30 with TRBJ1-2; a weak D match, TRBD1 (5 bases). The CDR3 runs 13 residues. Germline V gene data show CDR1 as GTSNPN and CDR2 as SVGIG (reference sequence). Trimming stripped 6 bases from V and 1 base from J, with 12 bases between. The CDR3 spells CACRGGNNYGYTF. The CDR3 nucleotides read TGTGCCTGTCGCGGGGGGAATAACTATGGCTACACCTTC.

This rearrangement joins TRBV5-1 to TRBJ2-2; 8 bases are shared with TRBD2. V was clipped by 3 bases and J by 0 bases; unmatched bases: 4. This CDR3 has 16 amino acids. CDR1 is SGHRS, CDR2 YFSETQ, per germline. The CDR3 coding sequence is TGCGCCAGCAGCTACCGCGGGGGGTCGAACACCGGGGAGCTGTTTTTT. Translated, it gives CASSYRGGSNTGELFF.

J is TRBJ1-2 and V is TRBV30, with TRBD1 identical over 8 bases. The CDR3 is 15 amino acids. V lost 2 bases, J lost 8 bases, and 13 bases stayed unmatched. Germline loops: CDR1 GTSNPN, CDR2 SVGIG (reference sequence). CDR3 residues: CAWSKGMQGAIGYTF. DNA of the CDR3: TGTGCCTGGAGTAAGGGGATGCAGGGGGCTATCGGCTACACCTTC.

V gene TRBV12-3 or TRBV12-4 combines with J gene TRBJ2-7; D remains unclear. This CDR3 has 13 residues. V was clipped by 4 bases and J by 1 base, with 8 bases between them. CDR3 sequence: CASSYGQSYEQYF. The CDR3 bases are TGTGCCAGCAGTTACGGCCAGTCCTACGAGCAGTACTTC.

This clonotype has just one count. This sequence joins TRBV3-1 and TRBJ1-1, with TRBD1 as a possible D gene (6 bases). V was cut by 0 bases and J by 7 bases, with 12 bases left in between. Per the germline V gene, CDR1 is LGHDT and CDR2 is YNNKEL (reference sequence). CDR3 length: 14 amino acids. CDR3 in amino acids: CASSQDQKQGEAFF. Here the CDR3 DNA reads TGTGCCAGCAGCCAAGACCAAAAACAGGGTGAAGCTTTCTTT.

This sequence joins TRBV29-1 and TRBJ2-7; TRBD2 might be the D (6 bases). Germline assignment: CDR1 SQVTM and CDR2 ANQGSEA. The CDR3 has 14 amino acids. V lost 6 bases to trimming and J lost 5 bases, with 20 bases between them. CDR3 bases: TGCAGCGTCGTCCCAGCGGGTAGTCAGAACGAGCAGTACTTC. Encoded protein: CSVVPAGSQNEQYF.

This rearrangement joins TRBV29-1 to TRBJ2-3; D unresolved. The V end lost 3 bases, the J end lost 4 bases, and 11 bases lay between the germline ends. The V gene's germline CDR1 is SQVTM and CDR2 ANQGSEA. The CDR3 length is 13 residues. The CDR3 reads CSVEMGNADTQYF. The CDR3 nucleotides are TGCAGCGTTGAGATGGGTAATGCAGATACGCAGTATTTT.

V and J are TRBV7-7 and TRBJ2-1; 7 bases agree with TRBD1. With V trimmed by 0 bases and J by 3 bases, 5 bases remained unmatched. Germline CDR1 reads SSHAT; CDR2 reads FNYEAQ (reference sequence). The CDR3 contains 16 residues. The DNA of the CDR3 is TGTGCCAGCAGCTTAGCGCTCAGGGGGAACTACAATGAGCAGTTCTTC. Encoded protein: CASSLALRGNYNEQFF.

This chain links TRBV11-2 with TRBJ2-5; TRBD2 matches at 8 bases. V gave up 2 bases and J gave up 2 bases; unmatched junction bases: 7. From germline, CDR1 is SGHAT and CDR2 FQNNGV. The CDR3 length is 16 residues. The DNA of the CDR3 is TGTGCCAGCAGCTTAAGTAGCGGGGCTCCTCAAGAGACCCAGTACTTC. It specifies CASSLSSGAPQETQYF.